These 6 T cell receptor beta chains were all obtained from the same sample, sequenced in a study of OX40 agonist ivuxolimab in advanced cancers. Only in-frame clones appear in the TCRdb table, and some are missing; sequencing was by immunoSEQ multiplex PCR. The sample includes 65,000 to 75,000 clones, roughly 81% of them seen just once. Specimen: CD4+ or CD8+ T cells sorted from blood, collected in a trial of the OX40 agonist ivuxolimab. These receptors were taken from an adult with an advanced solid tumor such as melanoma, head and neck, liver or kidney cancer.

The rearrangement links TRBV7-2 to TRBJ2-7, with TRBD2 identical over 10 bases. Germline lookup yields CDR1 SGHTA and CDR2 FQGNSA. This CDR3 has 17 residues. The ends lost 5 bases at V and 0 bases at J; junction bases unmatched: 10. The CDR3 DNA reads TGTGCCAGCAGCCGACCGGGACTAGCGCTCAGCTCCTACGAGCAGTACTTC. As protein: CASSRPGLALSSYEQYF.

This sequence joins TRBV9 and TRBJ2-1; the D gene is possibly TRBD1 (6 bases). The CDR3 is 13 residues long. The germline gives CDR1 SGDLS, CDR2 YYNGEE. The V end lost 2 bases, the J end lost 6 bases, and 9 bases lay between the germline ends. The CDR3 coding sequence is TGTGCCAGCAGCGTTGGACAGAGCAATGAGCAGTTCTTC. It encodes CASSVGQSNEQFF.

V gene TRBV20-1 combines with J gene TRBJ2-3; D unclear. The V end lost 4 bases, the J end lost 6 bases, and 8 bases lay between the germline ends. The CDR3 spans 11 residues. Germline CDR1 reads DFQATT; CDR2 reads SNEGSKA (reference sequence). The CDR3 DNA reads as TGCAGTGCTACACTGGAGGATACGCAGTATTTT. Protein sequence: CSATLEDTQYF.

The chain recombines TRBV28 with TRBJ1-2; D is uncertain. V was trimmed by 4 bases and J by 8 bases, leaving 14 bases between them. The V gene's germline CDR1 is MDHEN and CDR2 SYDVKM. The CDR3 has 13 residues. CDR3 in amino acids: CASSSDPIYGYTF. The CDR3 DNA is TGTGCCAGCAGTTCCGACCCTATCTACGGCTACACCTTC.

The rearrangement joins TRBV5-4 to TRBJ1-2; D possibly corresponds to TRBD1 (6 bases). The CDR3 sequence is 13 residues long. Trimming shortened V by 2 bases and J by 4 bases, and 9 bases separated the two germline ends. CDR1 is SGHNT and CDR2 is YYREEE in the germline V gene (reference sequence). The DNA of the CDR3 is TGTGCCAGCAGCTTACAGGGCAGCTATGGCTACACCTTC. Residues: CASSLQGSYGYTF.

DNA for the CDR3: TGTGCCAGCAGCTTTAAAAGCGGACAGTACAATGAGCAGTTCTTC. This translates into CASSFKSGQYNEQFF. The chain couples TRBV5-4 to TRBJ2-1, with D tentatively TRBD1 (6 bases). CDR3 length: 15 amino acids. V lost 2 bases to trimming and J lost 4 bases, with 13 bases between them. Germline V gives CDR1 SGHNT, CDR2 YYREEE (reference sequence).